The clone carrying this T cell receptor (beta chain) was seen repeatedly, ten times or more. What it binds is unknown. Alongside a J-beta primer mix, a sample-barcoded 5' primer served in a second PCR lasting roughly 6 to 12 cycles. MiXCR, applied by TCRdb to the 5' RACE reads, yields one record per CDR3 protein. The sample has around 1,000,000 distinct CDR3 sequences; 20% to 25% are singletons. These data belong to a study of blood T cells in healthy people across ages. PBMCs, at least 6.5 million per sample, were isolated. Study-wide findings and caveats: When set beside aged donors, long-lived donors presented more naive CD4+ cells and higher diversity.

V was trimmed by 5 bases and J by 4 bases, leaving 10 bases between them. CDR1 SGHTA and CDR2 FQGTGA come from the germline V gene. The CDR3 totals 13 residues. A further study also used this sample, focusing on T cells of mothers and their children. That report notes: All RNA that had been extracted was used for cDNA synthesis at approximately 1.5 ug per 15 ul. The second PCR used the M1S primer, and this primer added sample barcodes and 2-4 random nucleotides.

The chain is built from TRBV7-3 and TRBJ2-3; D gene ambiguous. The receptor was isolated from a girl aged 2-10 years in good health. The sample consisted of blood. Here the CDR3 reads CASSRGGADTQYF. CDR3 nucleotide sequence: TGTGCCAGCAGCCGCGGTGGGGCAGATACGCAGTATTTT.